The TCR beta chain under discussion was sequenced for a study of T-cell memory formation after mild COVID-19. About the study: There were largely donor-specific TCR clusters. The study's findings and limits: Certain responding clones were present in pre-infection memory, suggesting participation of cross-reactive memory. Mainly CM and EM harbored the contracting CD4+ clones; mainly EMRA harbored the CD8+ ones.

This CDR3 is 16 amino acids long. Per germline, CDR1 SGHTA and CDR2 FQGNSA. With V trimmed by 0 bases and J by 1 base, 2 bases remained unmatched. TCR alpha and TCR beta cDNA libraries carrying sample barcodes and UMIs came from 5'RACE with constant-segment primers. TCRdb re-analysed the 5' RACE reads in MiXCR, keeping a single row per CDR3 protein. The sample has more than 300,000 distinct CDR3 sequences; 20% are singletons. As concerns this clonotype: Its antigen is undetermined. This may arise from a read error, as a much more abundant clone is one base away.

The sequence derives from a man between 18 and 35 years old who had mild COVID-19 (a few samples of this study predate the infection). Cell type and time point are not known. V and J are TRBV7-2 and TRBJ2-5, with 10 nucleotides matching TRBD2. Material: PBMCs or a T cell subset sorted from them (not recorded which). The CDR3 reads CASSLASGGSQETQYF. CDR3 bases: TGTGCCAGCAGCTTAGCTAGCGGGGGGTCCCAAGAGACCCAGTACTTC.